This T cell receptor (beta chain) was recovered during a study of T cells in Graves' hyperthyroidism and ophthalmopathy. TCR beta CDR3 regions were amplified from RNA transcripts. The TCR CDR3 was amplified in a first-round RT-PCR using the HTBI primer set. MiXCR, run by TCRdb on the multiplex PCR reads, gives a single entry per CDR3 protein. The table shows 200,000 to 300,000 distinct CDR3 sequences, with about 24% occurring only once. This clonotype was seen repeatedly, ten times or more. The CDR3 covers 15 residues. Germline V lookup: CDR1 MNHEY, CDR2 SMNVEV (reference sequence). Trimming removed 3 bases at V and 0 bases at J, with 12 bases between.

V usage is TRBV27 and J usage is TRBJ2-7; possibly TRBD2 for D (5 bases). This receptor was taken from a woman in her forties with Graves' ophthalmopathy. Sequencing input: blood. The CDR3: CASSLAPGVSYEQYF. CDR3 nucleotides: TGTGCCAGCAGTTTGGCTCCCGGGGTCTCCTACGAGCAGTACTTC.